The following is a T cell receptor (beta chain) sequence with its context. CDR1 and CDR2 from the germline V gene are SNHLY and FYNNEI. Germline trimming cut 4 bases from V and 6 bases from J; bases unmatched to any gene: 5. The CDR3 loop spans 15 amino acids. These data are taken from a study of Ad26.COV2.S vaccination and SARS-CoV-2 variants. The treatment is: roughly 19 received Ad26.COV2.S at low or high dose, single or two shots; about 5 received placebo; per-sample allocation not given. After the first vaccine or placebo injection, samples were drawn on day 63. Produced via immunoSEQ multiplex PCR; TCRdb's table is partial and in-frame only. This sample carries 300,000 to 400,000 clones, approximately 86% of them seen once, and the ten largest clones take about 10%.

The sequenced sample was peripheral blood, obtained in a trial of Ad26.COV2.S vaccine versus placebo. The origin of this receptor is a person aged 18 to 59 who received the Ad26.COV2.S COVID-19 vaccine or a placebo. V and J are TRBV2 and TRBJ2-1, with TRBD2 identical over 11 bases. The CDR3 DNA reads TGTGCCAGCAGTGTAAGGCTAGCGGGGGGCAATGAGCAGTTCTTC. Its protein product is CASSVRLAGGNEQFF.